This T cell receptor (beta chain) is drawn from a study of cytomegalovirus exposure and HLA in healthy donors. Study results and limitations: A later analysis reported that several of the most significant clusters appeared to be linked to common viral pathogens, among them Epstein-Barr virus. Immune exposure information available was restricted to CMV serostatus.

Donors sampled were nominally healthy, though unrecorded immune exposures were likely. Points on this clone: Antigen: not known.

From germline, CDR1 is SNHLY and CDR2 FYNNEI. V trimming: 6 bases; J trimming: 3 bases; junction bases outside the gene matches: 7. This CDR3 region has 15 residues. PCR used 60 Vbeta primers and 13 Jbeta primers. Source study methods: Later analysis identified approximately 80 million unique TCR beta chains, about 10 million shared. The assay was immunoSEQ multiplex PCR, and TCRdb's table has in-frame clones only and misses some. That table furnishes V, J and clone size, whereas the DNA furnished D and trimming. Listed are some 180,000 clones; roughly 6.7% falls within the top ten. This TCR was sampled from a man aged 30-40 years in good health and CMV-seronegative. The sequenced material came from PBMCs. V gene TRBV2 combines with J gene TRBJ2-1, with 8 bases aligning to TRBD2. CDR3 nucleotides: TGTGCCAGCAGACCAGGGACTAGTCTCTACAATGAGCAGTTCTTC. Amino acid sequence: CASRPGTSLYNEQFF.